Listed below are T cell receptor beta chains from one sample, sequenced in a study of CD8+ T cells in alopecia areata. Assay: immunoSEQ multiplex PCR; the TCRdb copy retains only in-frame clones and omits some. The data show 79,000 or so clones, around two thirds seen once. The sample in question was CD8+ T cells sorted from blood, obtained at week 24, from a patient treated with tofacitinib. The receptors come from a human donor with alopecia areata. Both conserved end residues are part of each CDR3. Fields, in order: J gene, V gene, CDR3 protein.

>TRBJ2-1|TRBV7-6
CASSLVRLAGAKTGDYNEQFF
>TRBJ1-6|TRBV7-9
CASSLEQGPVHF
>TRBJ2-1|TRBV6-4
CASSTGTAYNEQFF
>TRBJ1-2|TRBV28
CASSDPGTGPTGYGYTF
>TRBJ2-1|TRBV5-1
CASSLVVSIDEQFF
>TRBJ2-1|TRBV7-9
CASSLESSGSYNEQFF
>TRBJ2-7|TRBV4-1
CASSPGLAGGNEQYF
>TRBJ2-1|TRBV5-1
CASSLGLYNEQFF
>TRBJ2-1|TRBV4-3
CASSQDQFSYNEQFF
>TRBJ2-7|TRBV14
CASSHGVSLSYEQYF
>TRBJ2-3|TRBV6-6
CASSYSNTDSTDTQYF
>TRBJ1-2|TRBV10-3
CAISETRPGAQGYTF
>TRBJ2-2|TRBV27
CASSLGGGAFGELFF
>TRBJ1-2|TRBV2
CASSERLYGYTF
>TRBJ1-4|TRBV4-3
CASSSGRGLTEKLFF
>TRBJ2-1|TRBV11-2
CASSLGLAGDYNEQFF
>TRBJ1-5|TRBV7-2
CASSQDVGYSNQPQHF
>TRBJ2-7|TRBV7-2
CASSPLEGGHYEQYF
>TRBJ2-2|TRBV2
CASSEVLADTGELFF
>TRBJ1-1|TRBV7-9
CASSPPSDRLKNTEAFF
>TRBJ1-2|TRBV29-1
CSVEDQSFSGYTF
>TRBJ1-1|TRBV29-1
CSVAGTSLEAFF
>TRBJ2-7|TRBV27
CASSRGTSGIYEQYF
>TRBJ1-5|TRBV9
CASSAQSGLNQPQHF
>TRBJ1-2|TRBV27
CASQGTGNYGYTF
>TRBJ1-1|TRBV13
CASSLTGYTEAFF
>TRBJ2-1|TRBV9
CASSVETDRGPYNEQFF
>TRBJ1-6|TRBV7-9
CASSFGGSPLHF
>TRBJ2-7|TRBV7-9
CASRSGATYEQYF
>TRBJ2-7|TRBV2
CASSELVGPAYEQYF
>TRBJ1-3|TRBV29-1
CSVETGDSGNTIYF
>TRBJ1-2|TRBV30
CAWSTGRSHGYTF
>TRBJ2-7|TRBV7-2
CASSFTGTSGLEQYF
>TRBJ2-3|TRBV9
CASSVEGGTDTQYF
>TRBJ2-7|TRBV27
CASRMSLADSYEQYF